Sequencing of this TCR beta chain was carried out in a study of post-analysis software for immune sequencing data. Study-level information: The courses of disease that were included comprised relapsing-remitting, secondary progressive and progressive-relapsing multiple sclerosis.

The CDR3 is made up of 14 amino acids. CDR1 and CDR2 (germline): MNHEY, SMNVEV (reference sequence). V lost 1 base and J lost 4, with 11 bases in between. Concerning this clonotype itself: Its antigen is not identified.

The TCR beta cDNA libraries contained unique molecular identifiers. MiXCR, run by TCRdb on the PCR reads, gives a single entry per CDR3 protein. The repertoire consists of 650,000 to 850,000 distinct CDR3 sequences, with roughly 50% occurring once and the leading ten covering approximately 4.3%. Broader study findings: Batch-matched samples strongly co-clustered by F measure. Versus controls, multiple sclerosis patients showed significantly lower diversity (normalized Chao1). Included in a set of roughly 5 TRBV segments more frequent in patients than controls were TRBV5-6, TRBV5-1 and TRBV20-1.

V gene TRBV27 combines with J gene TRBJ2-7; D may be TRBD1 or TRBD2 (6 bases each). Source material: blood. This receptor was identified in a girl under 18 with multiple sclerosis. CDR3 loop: CASSLYRGPYEQYF. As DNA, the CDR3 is TGTGCCAGCAGTTTATATCGGGGGCCATACGAGCAGTACTTC.